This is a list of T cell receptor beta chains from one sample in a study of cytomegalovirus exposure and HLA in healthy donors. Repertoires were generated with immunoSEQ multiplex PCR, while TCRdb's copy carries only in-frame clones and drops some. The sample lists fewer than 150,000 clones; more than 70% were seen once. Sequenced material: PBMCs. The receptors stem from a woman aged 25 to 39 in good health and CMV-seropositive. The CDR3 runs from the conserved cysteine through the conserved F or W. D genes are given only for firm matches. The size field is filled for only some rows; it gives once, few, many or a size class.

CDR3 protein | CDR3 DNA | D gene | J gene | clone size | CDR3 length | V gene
CASSEFSGSSNLDTQYF | TGTGCCAGCAGTGAGTTTAGCGGGAGTAGTAATTTGGATACGCAGTATTTT | TRBD2 | TRBJ2-3 | . | 17 | TRBV2
CASSPGQGLGSGELFF | TGTGCCAGCAGCCCGGGACAGGGTTTAGGATCCGGGGAGCTGTTTTTT | TRBD1 | TRBJ2-2 | . | 16 | TRBV13
CASSPPPGRGEGYTF | TGTGCCAGCAGCCCACCTCCAGGGAGGGGGGAGGGCTACACCTTC | . | TRBJ1-2 | . | 15 | TRBV9
CASSSQGGGYTF | TGTGCCAGCAGTTCACAGGGGGGCGGCTACACCTTC | TRBD1 | TRBJ1-2 | . | 12 | TRBV28
CASSRQGGGTEAFF | TGTGCCAGCAGTCGGCAGGGGGGCGGCACTGAAGCTTTCTTT | TRBD1 | TRBJ1-1 | once | 14 | TRBV14
CASSSGGGTGNRGYTF | TGTGCCAGCAGTTCGGGGGGCGGGACAGGGAATCGAGGCTACACCTTC | TRBD1 | TRBJ1-2 | . | 16 | TRBV28
CASSTRTGEKLFF | TGTGCTAGCAGCACTCGGACAGGTGAAAAACTGTTTTTT | TRBD1 | TRBJ1-4 | . | 13 | TRBV7-7
CASSPPGTGGRDTQYF | TGTGCCAGCAGTCCGCCAGGGACAGGGGGTAGGGATACGCAGTATTTT | TRBD1 | TRBJ2-3 | . | 16 | TRBV7-3
CASSASTIPNEKLFF | TGCGCCAGCAGCGCCTCGACAATCCCTAATGAAAAACTGTTTTTT | . | TRBJ1-4 | . | 15 | TRBV5-1
CASSEGQGVDTIYF | TGTGCCAGCAGTGAGGGACAGGGGGTGGACACCATATATTTT | TRBD1 | TRBJ1-3 | . | 14 | TRBV6-1
CASGPRGEQYF | TGTGCCAGCGGCCCTAGGGGTGAGCAGTACTTC | . | TRBJ2-7 | once | 11 | TRBV28
CASRETEAFF | TGTGCCTCCCGTGAGACTGAAGCTTTCTTT | . | TRBJ1-1 | once | 10 | TRBV28
CASSYLQGDYGYTF | TGTGCCAGCAGTTACCTACAGGGGGACTATGGCTACACCTTC | TRBD1 | TRBJ1-2 | . | 14 | TRBV6-5
CASSFNSGVPTDTQYF | TGCGCCAGCAGCTTTAACAGCGGGGTACCCACAGATACGCAGTATTTT | TRBD2 | TRBJ2-3 | . | 16 | TRBV5-1
CASSFPLDRLAGGYTF | TGTGCCAGCAGTTTCCCTCTGGACAGACTCGCAGGGGGCTACACCTTC | . | TRBJ1-2 | . | 16 | TRBV28
CASSPPTRVPGEQYF | TGTGCCAGCAGCCCCCCCACGAGGGTCCCGGGGGAGCAGTACTTC | . | TRBJ2-7 | . | 15 | TRBV11-2
CASRSGGSTDTQYF | TGTGCCAGCAGATCAGGGGGAAGCACAGATACGCAGTATTTT | TRBD1 | TRBJ2-3 | . | 14 | TRBV7-3
CASSYSRGGAYEQYF | TGTGCCAGCAGTTACTCGAGGGGAGGGGCCTACGAGCAGTACTTC | TRBD2 | TRBJ2-7 | . | 15 | TRBV6-5
CASSPVGAYNEQFF | TGTGCCAGCAGCCCGGTGGGCGCCTACAATGAGCAGTTCTTC | . | TRBJ2-1 | few | 14 | TRBV11-3
CASSTDRNEQYF | TGTGCCAGCAGCACGGACAGGAACGAGCAGTACTTC | TRBD1 | TRBJ2-7 | . | 12 | TRBV7-2
CASSVSLGETQYF | TGTGCCAGCAGCGTCTCCCTAGGAGAGACCCAGTACTTC | . | TRBJ2-5 | . | 13 | TRBV11-3
CASSRLAGEVEQYF | TGTGCCAGCAGCAGACTAGCGGGAGAGGTCGAGCAGTACTTC | TRBD2 | TRBJ2-7 | . | 14 | TRBV6-4
CASSLMGQGSTVQYF | TGTGCCAGCAGCTTAATGGGCCAGGGGAGTACGGTGCAGTACTTC | . | TRBJ2-7 | . | 15 | TRBV7-2
CATTQEVISNQPQHF | TGTGCCACCACCCAGGAGGTGATAAGCAATCAGCCCCAGCATTTT | . | TRBJ1-5 | . | 15 | TRBV15
CASSEKASGRVEQFF | TGCGCCAGCAGTGAGAAGGCTAGCGGGAGAGTTGAGCAGTTCTTC | TRBD2 | TRBJ2-1 | . | 15 | TRBV10-1
CASSFTGEGRKTQYF | TGTGCCAGCAGCTTTACCGGGGAGGGGAGAAAGACCCAGTACTTC | TRBD2 | TRBJ2-5 | . | 15 | TRBV13
CASSFSTSGQMYQETQYF | TGTGCCAGCAGTTTTTCAACTTCGGGACAGATGTACCAAGAGACCCAGTACTTC | TRBD1 | TRBJ2-5 | . | 18 | TRBV28
CASSRDSPSSGNTIYF | TGCGCCAGCAGCCGGGACAGTCCGAGCTCTGGAAACACCATATATTTT | TRBD1 | TRBJ1-3 | few | 16 | TRBV5-1
CASRSRVGGHEQYF | TGTGCCAGCAGATCCAGAGTAGGGGGACACGAGCAGTACTTC | . | TRBJ2-7 | . | 14 | TRBV7-9
CASSSWTGGKTQYF | TGTGCCAGCAGCTCTTGGACAGGGGGGAAGACCCAGTACTTC | TRBD1 | TRBJ2-5 | . | 14 | TRBV5-6
CASSHDSLLWAQHF | TGTGCCAGCTCACACGACAGCCTTCTGTGGGCCCAGCATTTT | . | TRBJ1-5 | . | 14 | TRBV18
CASSPSGLTDTQYF | TGTGCCAGCTCACCGAGCGGACTCACAGATACGCAGTATTTT | . | TRBJ2-3 | . | 14 | TRBV18
CASSPMEMRPGTEAFF | TGTGCCAGCTCCCCGATGGAGATGAGGCCGGGGACTGAAGCTTTCTTT | . | TRBJ1-1 | . | 16 | TRBV18
CASSSSGGEQFF | TGCGCCAGCAGCTCCAGCGGGGGGGAGCAGTTCTTC | TRBD2 | TRBJ2-1 | . | 12 | TRBV5-1
CASSQLYGGYGYTF | TGTGCCAGCAGCCAATTGTACGGGGGATATGGCTACACCTTC | . | TRBJ1-2 | . | 14 | TRBV14
CASSQATGGTDTQYF | TGCGCCAGCAGCCAAGCTACAGGGGGCACAGATACGCAGTATTTT | TRBD1 | TRBJ2-3 | . | 15 | TRBV4-1
CAWGQGLVIQPQHF | TGTGCCTGGGGACAGGGGCTTGTGATTCAGCCCCAGCATTTT | TRBD1 | TRBJ1-5 | . | 14 | TRBV30
CASNPTGANYGYTF | TGTGCCAGCAATCCGACAGGGGCGAACTATGGCTACACCTTC | TRBD1 | TRBJ1-2 | . | 14 | TRBV2
CASSLQGARGYTF | TGTGCCAGCAGCTTACAGGGGGCAAGGGGCTACACCTTC | TRBD1 | TRBJ1-2 | . | 13 | TRBV5-6
CASGLAGGNEQYF | TGTGCCTCGGGACTAGCGGGAGGGAACGAGCAGTACTTC | TRBD2 | TRBJ2-7 | . | 13 | TRBV30
CASSLASNRNNEQFF | TGTGCCAGCAGCCTGGCCTCTAACAGAAACAATGAGCAGTTCTTC | . | TRBJ2-1 | few | 15 | TRBV2
CASSLGTHTEAFF | TGTGCCAGCAGTTTGGGCACGCACACTGAAGCTTTCTTT | . | TRBJ1-1 | . | 13 | TRBV27
CASSPGTGDTEAFF | TGTGCCAGCAGTCCCGGGACAGGGGACACTGAAGCTTTCTTT | TRBD1 | TRBJ1-1 | . | 14 | TRBV6-5
CASTQTTMSGNTIYF | TGTGCCAGCACCCAGACGACAATGTCTGGAAACACCATATATTTT | . | TRBJ1-3 | . | 15 | TRBV11-2